Listed here is a single TCR beta chain. CDR3 length equals 18 residues. V was shortened by 6 bases and J by 7 bases, with 28 bases between the two germline ends. Germline V gene data show CDR1 as MNHEY and CDR2 as SVGEGT. The data belong to a study of blood T cell repertoires in COVID-19. Turning to the study itself: Acute and convalescent COVID-19 samples came from the United States, Italy and Spain. In each case, the material was cDNA or gDNA derived from T cells, B-cell-depleted T cells, or PBMCs.

Measured with immunoSEQ multiplex PCR; TCRdb has only the in-frame clones, and not every one. The sample consists of just over 150,000 clones, roughly nine tenths of them appearing once. The specimen sequenced was peripheral blood. This receptor was taken from a middle-aged woman with acute or convalescent COVID-19. This chain connects TRBV6-2 or TRBV6-3 to TRBJ2-4; D possibly corresponds to TRBD2 (6 bases). CDR3 bases: TGTGCCAGCAGCCGATGGCCTCAGTACGGGACTGCTCGGAACATTCAGTACTTC. It encodes CASSRWPQYGTARNIQYF.